A single sample gave rise to the 10 T cell receptor beta chains below, sequenced in a study of blood T cell repertoires in COVID-19. The protocol was immunoSEQ multiplex PCR, while the TCRdb copy is restricted to in-frame clones and leaves out a portion. The sample includes some 110,000 clones, approximately 85% of them seen just once. The material sequenced was peripheral blood. All receptors derive from a man in his forties with acute or convalescent COVID-19.

The chain has TRBV18 and TRBJ1-5, with D perhaps matching TRBD1 (5 bases). CDR3 length equals 14 residues. V lost 2 bases and J 6 bases, leaving 11 bases between the germline ends. Per the germline V gene, CDR1 is KGHSH and CDR2 is LQKENI. CDR3 loop: CASSPKQGGQPQHF. In nucleotides, the CDR3 is TGTGCCAGCTCACCAAAGCAGGGAGGTCAGCCCCAGCATTTT.

The rearrangement joins TRBV27 to TRBJ1-5; perhaps TRBD1 as D (5 bases). CDR3 length equals 14 residues. V lost 0 bases and J lost 8, with 11 bases in between. CDR1 MNHEY and CDR2 SMNVEV come from the germline V gene (reference sequence). The chain's CDR3 is CASSLSSPQEPQHF. The CDR3 region has the DNA TGTGCCAGCAGTTTATCTTCCCCACAGGAGCCCCAGCATTTT.

The V gene is TRBV18, the J gene TRBJ2-7, with 9 bases aligning to TRBD1. The germline CDR1 and CDR2 sequences are KGHSH and LQKENI. The CDR3 runs 13 residues. V was clipped by 5 bases and J by 1 base; unmatched bases: 0. CDR3 nucleotides: TGTGCCAGCTCAGGACAGGGGTCCTACGAGCAGTACTTC. Translation gives CASSGQGSYEQYF.

This clone was counted a single time. V and J are TRBV6-5 and TRBJ1-2; TRBD1 matches 7 bases. Per germline, CDR1 MNHEY and CDR2 SVGAGI. This CDR3 is 13 amino acids long. With V trimmed by 2 bases and J by 8 bases, 5 bases remained unmatched. Written as DNA, the CDR3 is TGTGCCAGCAGTTACGACAGGGTGCGCGGCTACACCTTC. Encoded protein: CASSYDRVRGYTF.

The chain is built from TRBV3-1 (or the pseudogene TRBV3-2) and TRBJ2-3; D possibly corresponds to TRBD2 (5 bases). Trimming cost V 1 base and J 2 bases, with 13 bases left between them. Germline CDR1 reads LGHDT; CDR2 reads YNNKEL (reference sequence). The CDR3 totals 16 residues. The CDR3 protein is CASSQGAWESTDTQYF. CDR3 bases: TGTGCCAGCAGCCAAGGGGCGTGGGAGTCCACAGATACGCAGTATTTT.

The V and J genes are TRBV2 and TRBJ1-2, with TRBD1 identical over 7 bases. The CDR3 is 13 residues long. The germline gives CDR1 SNHLY, CDR2 FYNNEI. The ends lost 6 bases at V and 8 bases at J; junction bases unmatched: 9. Written as DNA, the CDR3 is TGTGCCAGCAGGATGACAGGGAGTCGGGGCTACACCTTC. This translates into CASRMTGSRGYTF.

This chain links TRBV3-1 (or the pseudogene TRBV3-2) with TRBJ2-7, with 11 positions matching TRBD2. This CDR3 contains 17 residues. Germline CDR1 LGHDT, CDR2 YNNKEL (reference sequence). V lost 3 bases, J lost 1 base, and 8 bases stayed unmatched. CDR3 sequence reads: CASSHFGTSGRSYEQYF. CDR3 DNA: TGTGCCAGCAGCCACTTCGGGACTAGCGGTAGATCCTACGAGCAGTACTTC.

CDR3: CASSYRASKHF. For the CDR3, the DNA is TGTGCCAGCAGTTACAGGGCCTCCAAGCATTTT. This chain joins TRBV2 and TRBJ1-5; possibly TRBD1 for D (6 bases). Germline-derived CDR1 and CDR2 are SNHLY and FYNNEI. This CDR3 is built from 11 residues. With 5 bases removed from V and 14 bases from J, the gap between germline ends came to 13 bases.

This clone was seen once. CDR3: CASSFSGSGGNTIYF. The CDR3 nucleotides read TGTGCCAGCAGTTTCTCCGGTTCGGGAGGAAACACCATATATTTT. The J gene is TRBJ1-3, the V gene TRBV28; D unresolved. The germline V and J ends were trimmed by 3 bases and 4 bases, with 13 bases remaining between them. The CDR3 is made up of 15 amino acids. Germline V CDR1 and CDR2: MDHEN, SYDVKM.

The V and J genes are TRBV20-1 and TRBJ2-1; no clear D gene. The germline gives CDR1 DFQATT, CDR2 SNEGSKA (reference sequence). V was pared by 3 bases and J by 5 bases, with 8 bases between. The CDR3 has 12 residues. Written as DNA, the CDR3 is TGCAGTGCTAGTAAAACAAACAATGAGCAGTTCTTC. It translates to CSASKTNNEQFF.